This is a list of T cell receptor beta chains from one sample in a study of vaccination and CD4 T cells after COVID-19. No cognate antigen is known for these TCRs. TCRdb re-analysed the PCR reads in MiXCR, keeping a single row per CDR3 protein. The repertoire includes 15,000 to 17,000 distinct CDR3 sequences, 73% of them detected once, and about 4.6% sits in the top ten. The sequenced material came from CD4+ T cells from blood, cultured in vitro. Receptors were obtained from a human donor who had recovered from COVID-19. The CDR3 runs from the conserved cysteine through the conserved F or W. D genes are given only for firm matches. Size is omitted from some rows. Given values are once, few, many or a class for expanded clones.

clone_size	j_call	d_call	v_call	cdr3_nt	cdr3_aa
few	TRBJ2-5	NA	TRBV30	TGTGCCTGGACGACAGACCTCAGGGAGACCCAGTACTTC	CAWTTDLRETQYF
NA	TRBJ2-7	NA	TRBV7-2	TGTGCCAGCAGCTTAACAGGGAAGGGTATCTACGAGCAGTACTTC	CASSLTGKGIYEQYF
NA	TRBJ1-3	NA	TRBV7-8	TGTGCCAGCAGGGACCTTCCTGGAAACACCATATATTTT	CASRDLPGNTIYF
NA	TRBJ1-5	NA	TRBV21-1	TGTGCCAGCAAGTGGACAGGGCAGCGTTGGCAGCCCCAGCATTTT	CASKWTGQRWQPQHF
NA	TRBJ1-5	NA	TRBV7-2	TGTGCCAGCAGTAAGAGGGGGTCTGGCAATAGCAATCAGCCCCAGCATTTT	CASSKRGSGNSNQPQHF
NA	TRBJ2-7	TRBD2	TRBV6-1	TGTGCCAGCCATACCGGGACTAGCGGGAGATACGAGCAGTACTTC	CASHTGTSGRYEQYF
NA	TRBJ1-5	NA	TRBV6-2/TRBV6-3	TGTGCCAGCAGTCCCGGGACAATCTATAGCAATCAGCCCCAGCATTTT	CASSPGTIYSNQPQHF
few	TRBJ1-5	NA	TRBV6-1	TGTGCCAGCAGCCGTTCCCCTTTGACCCAGCATTTT	CASSRSPLTQHF
once	TRBJ1-6	NA	TRBV11-2	TGTGCCAGCACCCCGGGGACGGGGGGTGCTTCACCCCTCCACTTT	CASTPGTGGASPLHF
NA	TRBJ1-1	NA	TRBV11-1	TGTGCCAGCAGCTTTTGGGGGAACACTGAAGCTTTCTTT	CASSFWGNTEAFF
NA	TRBJ2-2	NA	TRBV24-1	TGTGCCACCAGTGATTTTTGGGGAAATCAGCCCAACACCGGGGAGCTGTTTTTT	CATSDFWGNQPNTGELFF
NA	TRBJ2-6	TRBD1	TRBV5-1	TGCGCCAGCAGCCCACGGACAGGTAGCTCTGGGGCCAACGTCCTGACTTTC	CASSPRTGSSGANVLTF
few	TRBJ1-2	NA	TRBV6-5	TGTGCCAGCAGTTACGGCGGGGCGTTTGGCTACACCTTC	CASSYGGAFGYTF
NA	TRBJ2-3	NA	TRBV29-1	TGCAGCGCCCCCGGACAAAGATGGTATGCAGATACGCAGTATTTT	CSAPGQRWYADTQYF
NA	TRBJ1-2	NA	TRBV7-2	TGTGCCAGCAGCTTAGCGGCAGGGCGGACCTTC	CASSLAAGRTF
NA	TRBJ2-7	NA	TRBV27	TGTGCCAGCAGTTTACAGGACGGTGCCTACGAGCAGTACTTC	CASSLQDGAYEQYF